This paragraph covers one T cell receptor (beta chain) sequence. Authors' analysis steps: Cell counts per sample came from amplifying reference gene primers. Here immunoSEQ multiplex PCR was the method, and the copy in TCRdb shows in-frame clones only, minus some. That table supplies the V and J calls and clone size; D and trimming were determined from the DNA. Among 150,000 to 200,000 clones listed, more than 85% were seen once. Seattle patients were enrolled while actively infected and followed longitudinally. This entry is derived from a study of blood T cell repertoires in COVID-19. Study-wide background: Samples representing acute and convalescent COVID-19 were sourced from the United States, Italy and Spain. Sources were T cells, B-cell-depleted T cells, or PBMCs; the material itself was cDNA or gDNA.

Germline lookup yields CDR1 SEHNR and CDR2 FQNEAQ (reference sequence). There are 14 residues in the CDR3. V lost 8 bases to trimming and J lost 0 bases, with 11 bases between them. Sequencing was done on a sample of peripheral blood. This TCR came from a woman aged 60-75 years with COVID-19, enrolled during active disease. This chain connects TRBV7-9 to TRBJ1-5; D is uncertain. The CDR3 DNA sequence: TGTGCCAGCGGTGGGGAGGGTAGCAATCAGCCCCAGCATTTT. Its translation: CASGGEGSNQPQHF.